This T cell receptor beta chain is drawn from a study of blood T cell repertoires in COVID-19. Study context: The origin of the acute and convalescent COVID-19 samples was the United States, Italy and Spain. PBMCs, B-cell-depleted T cells, or T cells were the source of the cDNA or gDNA that made up the material.

The V end was cut by 3 bases, the J end by 0 bases, with 9 bases between. Germline values: CDR1 MDHEN, CDR2 SYDVKM. The CDR3 loop spans 15 amino acids. In the original analysis: It was from reference gene primer amplification that nucleated cell counts were estimated. This table comes from immunoSEQ multiplex PCR, and its TCRdb copy is limited to in-frame clones, with some not included. That table furnishes V, J and clone size, whereas the DNA furnished D and trimming. This table holds about 260,000 clones, roughly 85% found once. Material: peripheral blood. The sequence came from a woman aged 45-60 years who had recovered from COVID-19. This rearrangement joins TRBV28 to TRBJ2-1, with D tentatively TRBD2 (5 bases). CDR3 DNA: TGTGCCAGCAGTTTTGGGGAGAGCTCCTACAATGAGCAGTTCTTC. This translates into CASSFGESSYNEQFF.